The present TCR beta chain was sequenced within a study of read filtering for tumor transcriptome and immune sequencing. Study information: Per sample, TCR-region reads ranged about 4 to 11 million by IR-seq, roughly 75 to 1273 by RNA-seq. Findings and limits, study-wide: Sorted CD138-negative bone marrow cells were not purified T cells. About 81.9% of IR-seq clonotypes had one read, totaling about 4% of reads; RNA-seq: approximately 73% and 42%.

In germline, CDR1 is MNHEY, CDR2 SVGEGT. V was cut by 0 bases and J by 8 bases, with 11 bases left in between. This CDR3 has 14 residues. Bone marrow was sampled from every patient at the time of active disease. This clonotype has ten or more counts. Its antigen is unidentified. Molecular barcoded adaptors covering alpha/delta and beta/gamma chains were used on 400 ng RNA. TCRdb re-called the reads through MiXCR, storing one row per CDR3 protein. The sample lists about 38,000 distinct CDR3 sequences; roughly 13% were seen once. The TCR sequence derives from a donor at least 40 years old with multiple myeloma. The sequencing input was a population of CD138-negative cells sorted from bone marrow. V usage is TRBV6-2 or TRBV6-3 and J usage is TRBJ2-1, with a tentative D call TRBD2 (6 bases). CDR3 bases: TGTGCCAGCAGTTACTCAACTAGCTCCGATGAGCAGTTCTTC. Protein sequence: CASSYSTSSDEQFF.